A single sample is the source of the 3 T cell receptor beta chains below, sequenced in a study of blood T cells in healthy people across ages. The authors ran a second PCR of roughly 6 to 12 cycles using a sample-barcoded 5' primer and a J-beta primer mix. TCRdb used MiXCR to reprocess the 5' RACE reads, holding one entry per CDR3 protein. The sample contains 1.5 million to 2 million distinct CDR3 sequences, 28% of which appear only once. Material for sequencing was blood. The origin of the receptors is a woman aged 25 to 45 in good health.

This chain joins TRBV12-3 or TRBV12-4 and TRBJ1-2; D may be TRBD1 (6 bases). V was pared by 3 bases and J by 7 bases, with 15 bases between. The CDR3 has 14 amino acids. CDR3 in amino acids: CASSFGGAGLGYTF. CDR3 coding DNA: TGTGCCAGCAGTTTCGGGGGGGCTGGTCTTGGCTACACCTTC.

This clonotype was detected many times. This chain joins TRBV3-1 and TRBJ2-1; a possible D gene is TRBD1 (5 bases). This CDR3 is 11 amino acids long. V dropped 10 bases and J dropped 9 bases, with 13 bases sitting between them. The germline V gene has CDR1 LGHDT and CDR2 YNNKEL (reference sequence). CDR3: CAIRQGAEQFF. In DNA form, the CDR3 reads TGTGCCATACGGCAGGGCGCTGAGCAGTTCTTC.

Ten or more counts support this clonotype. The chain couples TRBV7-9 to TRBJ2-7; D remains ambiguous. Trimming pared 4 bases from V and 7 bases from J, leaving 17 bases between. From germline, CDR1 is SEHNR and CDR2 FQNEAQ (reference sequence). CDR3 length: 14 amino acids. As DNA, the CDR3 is TGTGCCAGCAGCTGGCGGACGGAGTTGGGGGAGCAGTACTTC. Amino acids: CASSWRTELGEQYF.